One sample yielded the 11 T cell receptor beta chains listed below, sequenced in a study of long-term antiretroviral therapy in people with HIV. Samples were assayed with immunoSEQ v3.0 at survey level. TCRdb keeps only in-frame clones here, not all; method: immunoSEQ multiplex PCR. This sample carries approximately 25,000 clones, around 80% of them seen once, and the ten largest clones take about 9.1%. The starting material was unsorted PBMCs, obtained 1.2 years after starting antiretroviral therapy. The source is a woman aged 40-49 years with HIV.

The V call is TRBV5-1, the J call TRBJ2-1, with D possibly being TRBD2 (6 bases). V was cut by 4 bases and J by 4 bases, with 18 bases left in between. This CDR3 contains 16 residues. Germline lookup yields CDR1 SGHRS and CDR2 YFSETQ. The DNA for the CDR3 is TGCGCCAGCAGCAGGAACTCCGGGACTGAATACAATGAGCAGTTCTTC. This codes for CASSRNSGTEYNEQFF.

V usage is TRBV6-6 and J usage is TRBJ1-5; 8 bases are a match to TRBD1. The germline gives CDR1 MNHNY, CDR2 SVGAGI (reference sequence). V was pared by 4 bases and J by 6 bases, with 5 bases of the junction left unmatched. The CDR3 covers 14 residues. The CDR3 coding sequence is TGTGCCAGCAGTTTCGGACAGGGAGGTCAGCCCCAGCATTTT. It encodes CASSFGQGGQPQHF.

This sequence joins TRBV5-6 and TRBJ1-2; D gene unclear. The germline V gene has CDR1 SGHDT and CDR2 YYEEEE. The CDR3 sequence is 13 residues long. The V and J ends lost 4 bases and 5 bases respectively, with 12 bases between them. This CDR3 reads CASSIGWEYGYTF. CDR3 sequence (DNA): TGTGCCAGCAGCATTGGTTGGGAATATGGCTACACCTTC.

This clone occurred once. The rearrangement uses TRBV5-4 and TRBJ1-1; D call uncertain. Germline V gene data show CDR1 as SGHNT and CDR2 as YYREEE (reference sequence). V lost 0 bases to trimming and J lost 2 bases, with 8 bases between them. The CDR3 is 14 residues long. The CDR3 bases are TGTGCCAGCAGCTTGGGGCAGATAAACACTGAAGCTTTCTTT. Its translation is CASSLGQINTEAFF.

The chain employs TRBV7-9 and TRBJ1-1, with unresolved D. CDR1 and CDR2 (germline): SEHNR, FQNEAQ (reference sequence). The CDR3 covers 13 residues. Trimming cost V 3 bases and J 1 base, with 6 bases left between them. In nucleotides, the CDR3 is TGTGCCAGCAGCTTCGTCGAGAACACTGAAGCTTTCTTT. It translates to CASSFVENTEAFF. Looking up the rest from reference TRBV7-9 and TRBJ1-1 gives the full variable domain: DTGVSQNPRHKITKRGQNVTFRCDPISEHNRLYWYRQTLGQGPEFLTYFQNEAQLEKSRLLSDRFSAERPKGSFSTLEIQRTEQGDSAMYLCASSFVENTEAFFGQGTRLTVV.

This chain links TRBV7-2 with TRBJ1-5, with a possible D match to TRBD1 (6 bases). The CDR3 is 15 amino acids. Trimming removed 4 bases from V and 4 bases from J, with 14 bases in between. The V gene's germline CDR1 is SGHTA and CDR2 FQGNSA. CDR3 nucleotide sequence: TGTGCCAGCAGCTCCTACGGACAGAAAAATCAGCCCCAGCATTTT. Its translation: CASSSYGQKNQPQHF.

The chain is built from TRBV6-5 and TRBJ2-2; D could derive from TRBD1 or TRBD2 (6 bases each). V was trimmed by 8 bases and J by 7 bases, leaving 20 bases between them. This CDR3 has 15 residues. Germline V gives CDR1 MNHEY, CDR2 SVGAGI. The CDR3 sequence: CASAKGGGLSGELFF. Here the CDR3 DNA reads TGTGCCAGCGCCAAGGGGGGCGGGTTGAGCGGGGAGCTGTTTTTT.

The chain employs TRBV19 and TRBJ1-3; D is perhaps TRBD1 (6 bases). The CDR3 runs to 14 residues. Germline V lookup: CDR1 LNHDA, CDR2 SQIVND (reference sequence). V was clipped by 11 bases and J by 5 bases, with 19 bases between them. The CDR3 loop is CAAVPTGARNTIYF. The CDR3 coding sequence is TGTGCCGCAGTACCGACAGGAGCAAGAAACACCATATATTTT.

This chain links TRBV25-1 with TRBJ2-5; the D is unclear. The CDR3 covers 15 residues. Germline lookup yields CDR1 MGHDK and CDR2 SYGVNS. V lost 2 bases and J 2 bases, leaving 12 bases between the germline ends. CDR3 residues: CASSEGYGRQETQYF. CDR3 nucleotides: TGTGCCAGCAGTGAAGGGTACGGGCGTCAAGAGACCCAGTACTTC.

The DNA of the CDR3 is TGTGCCAGCTCACGTGAGGTGACCCAGTACTTC. Translation: CASSREVTQYF. The chain joins TRBV18 to TRBJ2-5; D unresolved. CDR1 KGHSH and CDR2 LQKENI come from the germline V gene. V lost 4 bases, J lost 7 bases, and 7 bases lay in between. This CDR3 contains 11 residues.

This clone was observed a single time. This chain joins TRBV30 and TRBJ1-3; D is undetermined. Trimming stripped 4 bases from V and 0 bases from J, with 10 bases between. Germline V gives CDR1 GTSNPN, CDR2 SVGIG (reference sequence). This CDR3 comprises 14 residues. The CDR3 here is CAWKRSSSGNTIYF. CDR3 sequence (DNA): TGTGCCTGGAAACGGTCGAGCTCTGGAAACACCATATATTTT.